The 24 T cell receptor beta chains reported below all come from one sample, sequenced in a study of cytomegalovirus exposure and HLA in healthy donors. Use of 60 Vbeta and 13 Jbeta primers characterized the PCR. Sequenced by immunoSEQ multiplex PCR; TCRdb stores in-frame clones only, minus some. The sample yields around 91,000 clones, about three quarters seen once. Sequencing input: PBMCs. These receptors were collected from a middle-aged woman in good health and CMV-seropositive.

Points on this clone: A read error may account for a junction end that differs from germline. The chain joins TRBV18 to TRBJ1-3; TRBD1 aligns across 9 bases. Germline values: CDR1 KGHSH, CDR2 LQKENI. The CDR3 loop spans 16 amino acids. DNA of the CDR3: TGTGCCAGCTCGCCACTCGCGGGACAGGGCGAAAACACCATATATTTT. It translates to CASSPLAGQGENTIYF.

This clone showed up many times. The genes are TRBV21-1 and TRBJ2-4; TRBD2 is taken as the D call from the table, unchecked against the DNA. TRBV21-1 constitutes a pseudogene. CDR3 length: 16 amino acids. In nucleotides, the CDR3 is TGTGCCAGCAGCAAAGAGGACAGCGGGGGCAAAAACATTCAGTACTTC. Translating gives CASSKEDSGGKNIQYF.

The rearrangement joins TRBV30 to TRBJ2-1; 8 bases agree with TRBD2. The V segment lost 3 bases and the J segment 3 bases; nucleotides outside the gene matches: 10. The CDR3 runs to 16 residues. The germline CDR1 and CDR2 sequences are GTSNPN and SVGIG (reference sequence). In DNA, the CDR3 is TGTGCCTGGAGGGTGGGTAGCGGGACTAACTACAATGAGCAGTTCTTC. This sequence encodes CAWRVGSGTNYNEQFF.

The rearrangement links TRBV6-6 to TRBJ2-1; TRBD1 aligns across 9 bases. V shed 6 bases and J 9 bases; nucleotides not matched to a gene: 15. This CDR3 is built from 16 residues. Germline CDR1 reads MNHNY; CDR2 reads SVGAGI (reference sequence). CDR3 sequence reads: CASRLPGQGFDGEQFF. Written as DNA, the CDR3 is TGTGCCAGCAGACTTCCGGGACAGGGTTTCGACGGTGAGCAGTTCTTC.

CDR3 protein: CASSPKDRAGESYTF. CDR3 bases: TGTGCCAGCTCCCCTAAGGACAGGGCGGGTGAAAGCTACACCTTC. The chain recombines TRBV18 with TRBJ1-2, with TRBD1 matching over 8 bases. Trimming took 6 bases from V and 9 from J; bases not matched to a gene: 15. Per the germline V gene, CDR1 is KGHSH and CDR2 is LQKENI. The CDR3 is 15 amino acids.

The J gene is TRBJ2-7, the V gene TRBV18; 12 bases are shared with TRBD1. V was clipped by 3 bases and J by 7 bases; unmatched bases: 13. Germline loops: CDR1 KGHSH, CDR2 LQKENI. The CDR3 contains 17 residues. CDR3 sequence reads: CASSPSGPGQGAPEQYF. CDR3 bases: TGTGCCAGCTCACCGAGCGGCCCGGGACAGGGGGCGCCGGAGCAGTACTTC.

The chain joins TRBV28 to TRBJ1-5; D remains unclear. CDR1 and CDR2 from the germline V gene are MDHEN and SYDVKM. This CDR3 has 14 residues. Trimming stripped 1 base from V and 4 bases from J, with 8 bases between. The CDR3 DNA reads TGTGCCAGCAGTTTATTCACGGGGAATCAGCCCCAGCATTTT. Its translation is CASSLFTGNQPQHF.

The chain joins TRBV6-5 to TRBJ2-7, with TRBD2 identical over 10 bases. CDR1 is MNHEY, CDR2 SVGAGI, per germline. V shed 0 bases, J shed 4 bases, and the junction held 3 bases outside the gene matches. CDR3 length equals 15 residues. Written as DNA, the CDR3 is TGTGCCAGCAGTTACTCAGGACTAGCGGCATACGAGCAGTACTTC. Residues: CASSYSGLAAYEQYF.

The rearrangement links TRBV27 to TRBJ2-3; the match to TRBD2 covers 10 bases. V lost 0 bases to trimming and J lost 3 bases; unmatched junction nucleotides: 3. CDR1 is MNHEY and CDR2 is SMNVEV in the germline V gene (reference sequence). CDR3 length: 16 amino acids. CDR3 DNA: TGTGCCAGCAGTTTATCTTCTAGCGGGAGAACAGATACGCAGTATTTT. Amino acids: CASSLSSSGRTDTQYF.

The genes are TRBV7-9 and TRBJ2-6, with 11 bases lining up with TRBD1. This CDR3 comprises 19 residues. CDR1 is SEHNR and CDR2 is FQNEAQ in the germline V gene (reference sequence). With 0 bases clipped from V and 0 bases from J, the junction kept 4 bases outside the gene matches. The CDR3 sequence is CASSLAQGQGVSGANVLTF. As DNA, the CDR3 is TGTGCCAGCAGCTTAGCGCAGGGACAGGGGGTCTCTGGGGCCAACGTCCTGACTTTC.

The chain joins TRBV19 to TRBJ2-5, with TRBD1 identical over 8 bases. The J call may not be correct, given that the DNA end is closer to TRBJ2-7. The CDR3 totals 14 residues. Germline CDR1 LNHDA, CDR2 SQIVND (reference sequence). Here the CDR3 DNA reads TGTGCCAGTACCACACAGACAGGGGCCTACGAGCAGTACTTC. Its translation is CASTTQTGAYEQYF.

The chain joins TRBV2 to TRBJ1-2, with 11 bases lining up with TRBD1. The CDR3 is 15 residues long. Germline lookup yields CDR1 SNHLY and CDR2 FYNNEI. V trimming: 4 bases; J trimming: 4 bases; junction bases outside the gene matches: 5. CDR3 DNA: TGTGCCAGCAGTGTCGGACAGGGGGCAGGCTATGGCTACACCTTC. It specifies CASSVGQGAGYGYTF.

This clone has only one observation. The V gene is TRBV7-8, the J gene TRBJ2-3; D perhaps matches TRBD2 (6 bases). Trimming shortened V by 1 base and J by 2 bases, and 13 bases separated the two germline ends. The germline gives CDR1 SGHVS, CDR2 FQNEAQ. The CDR3 is made up of 16 amino acids. For the CDR3, the DNA is TGTGCCAGCAGCTTAGATGGCGGGGAACTCACAGATACGCAGTATTTT. It codes for CASSLDGGELTDTQYF.

The chain is built from TRBV7-9 and TRBJ1-6; no clear D. Trimming pared 6 bases from V and 0 bases from J, leaving 12 bases between. This CDR3 comprises 16 residues. Germline V lookup: CDR1 SEHNR, CDR2 FQNEAQ (reference sequence). CDR3 DNA sequence: TGTGCCAGCAGTCGGACCGGAGGCTCCTATAATTCACCCCTCCACTTT. Its protein is CASSRTGGSYNSPLHF.

The chain carries TRBV7-3 and TRBJ2-2; unclear D gene. This CDR3 region has 14 residues. Trimming removed 5 bases at V and 3 bases at J, with 10 bases between. CDR1 and CDR2 from the germline V gene are SGHTA and FQGTGA. The CDR3, as DNA: TGTGCCAGCAGCCCCCCTACAGACACCGGGGAGCTGTTTTTT. Translation: CASSPPTDTGELFF.

V and J are TRBV13 and TRBJ2-1; 11 bases are a match to TRBD2. CDR3 length: 15 residues. Germline trimming cut 6 bases from V and 5 bases from J; bases unmatched to any gene: 6. Looked up from germline, CDR1 is PRHDT and CDR2 is FYEKMQ (reference sequence). The CDR3 DNA reads TGTGCCAGCAGTTCCAGACTAGCGGGACACAATGAGCAGTTCTTC. Translated: CASSSRLAGHNEQFF.

This clone has ten or more counts. V usage is TRBV6-6 and J usage is TRBJ2-7; D might be TRBD2 (6 bases). Germline CDR1 and CDR2: MNHNY and SVGAGI (reference sequence). This CDR3 region has 15 residues. V dropped 0 bases and J dropped 7 bases, with 16 bases sitting between them. CDR3 sequence reads: CASSYSIPPEGEQYF. In nucleotides, the CDR3 is TGTGCCAGCAGTTACTCGATTCCCCCGGAGGGAGAGCAGTACTTC.

The chain couples TRBV14 to TRBJ2-7, with D possibly TRBD2 on 5 matching bases. V dropped 2 bases and J dropped 2 bases, with 10 bases sitting between them. The CDR3 is 14 residues long. The germline V gene encodes CDR1 SGHDN and CDR2 FVKESK. The CDR3: CASSQFGRAYEQYF. The CDR3 DNA reads TGTGCCAGCAGCCAATTCGGGCGGGCCTACGAGCAGTACTTC. Based on the CDR3 plus reference TRBV14 and TRBJ2-7, the full variable domain is EAGVTQFPSHSVIEKGQTVTLRCDPISGHDNLYWYRRVMGKEIKFLLHFVKESKQDESGMPNNRFLAERTGGTYSTLKVQPAELEDSGVYFCASSQFGRAYEQYFGPGTRLTVT.

The J gene is TRBJ2-3, the V gene TRBV10-3; 10 bases map to TRBD2. V trimming: 8 bases; J trimming: 2 bases; junction bases outside the gene matches: 7. Per germline, CDR1 ENHRY and CDR2 SYGVKD. The length of the CDR3 is 15 residues. This chain's CDR3 is CAIQEREGFTDTQYF. For the CDR3, the DNA is TGTGCCATCCAGGAGCGGGAGGGTTTCACAGATACGCAGTATTTT.

This chain connects TRBV10-3 to TRBJ2-3, with 7 bases identical to TRBD2. Germline CDR1 and CDR2: ENHRY and SYGVKD. The CDR3 consists of 15 residues. The V segment lost 3 bases and the J segment 3 bases; nucleotides outside the gene matches: 6. In nucleotides, the CDR3 is TGTGCCATCAGTGATATAGCGGGCCTAACAGATACGCAGTATTTT. This sequence encodes CAISDIAGLTDTQYF.

This clone appeared a few times. The chain uses TRBV4-3 and TRBJ1-1; D is unclear. The V end lost 0 bases, the J end lost 4 bases, and 9 bases lay between the germline ends. Germline CDR1 and CDR2: LGHNA and YSLEER. This CDR3 is 14 amino acids long. This CDR3 is CASSQDWGGTEAFF. The CDR3, as DNA: TGCGCCAGCAGCCAAGATTGGGGAGGCACTGAAGCTTTCTTT.

The chain links TRBV5-4 to TRBJ2-1; D is possibly TRBD1 (5 bases). Per the germline V gene, CDR1 is SGHNT and CDR2 is YYREEE (reference sequence). V lost 2 bases, J lost 6 bases, and 6 bases lay in between. This CDR3 is 12 amino acids long. The CDR3 is CASSFTGNEQFF. For the CDR3, the DNA is TGTGCCAGCAGCTTTACAGGCAATGAGCAGTTCTTC.

The chain links TRBV5-4 to TRBJ2-2; TRBD1 aligns across 8 bases. The length of the CDR3 is 15 residues. V lost 0 bases to trimming and J lost 5 bases; unmatched junction nucleotides: 3. In germline, CDR1 is SGHNT, CDR2 YYREEE (reference sequence). The CDR3 DNA follows: TGTGCCAGCAGCTTGGCCAGGGGGCGAACCGGGGAGCTGTTTTTT. It is translated as CASSLARGRTGELFF.

This chain uses TRBV4-2 with TRBJ1-2, with TRBD1 identical over 7 bases. The junction had 15 bases not matched to a gene; V was cut back by 4 bases and J by 4 bases. The CDR3 is 17 residues long. CDR1 LGHNA and CDR2 YNFKEQ come from the germline V gene. The CDR3 sequence: CASSPTLDRVVGYGYTF. The CDR3, as DNA: TGTGCCAGCAGCCCCACGCTCGACAGGGTAGTTGGCTATGGCTACACCTTC.